The clone carrying this TCR beta chain was recorded only once. Its matching antigen is unknown. The sample is drawn from a study of cytomegalovirus exposure and HLA in healthy donors. This table comes from immunoSEQ multiplex PCR, and its TCRdb copy is limited to in-frame clones, with some not included. Among under 150,000 clones, around 87% were seen once, and the ten largest hold 8.5% to 9.5%. The CDR3 consists of 16 residues. The trim removed 5 bases at V and 3 bases at J, leaving 10 bases unmatched. CDR1 is SGHVS and CDR2 is FQNEAQ in the germline V gene. Overall study findings and caveats: The authors listed some 160 TCR beta chains as cytomegalovirus-associated. The study found most TCR sequences rare, yet found some public TCRs in many donors.

This clonotype was sampled from a man aged 18 to 30 in good health and CMV-seropositive. This rearrangement joins TRBV7-8 to TRBJ1-5, with TRBD1 identical over 7 bases. The sample comprised PBMCs. For the CDR3, the DNA is TGTGCCAGCAGCCCCCTGACAGACAGGGCCAATCAGCCCCAGCATTTT. Translation gives CASSPLTDRANQPQHF.